This T cell receptor (beta chain) was sequenced during a study of T cells in Graves' hyperthyroidism and ophthalmopathy. Overall study results and limits: The blood repertoire included most of the expanded thyroid clonotypes above 0.001. Model-based prediction identified ophthalmopathy a median roughly 5.9 months prior to its onset.

V lost 2 bases to trimming and J lost 4 bases, with 11 bases between them. Germline V CDR1 and CDR2: SGHTA, FQGTGA. This CDR3 has 14 residues. It was RNA transcripts that yielded the amplified TCR beta CDR3 regions. Using the HTBI primer set, a first-round RT-PCR was run on the TCR CDR3. TCRdb used MiXCR to reprocess the multiplex PCR reads, holding one entry per CDR3 protein. This sample has fewer than 750,000 distinct CDR3 sequences, with around 15% found just once. Ophthalmopathy patients all had a Clinical Activity Score of at least 3, a NOSPECS grade of at least 4 and disease under 3 months old. This clonotype has a count of ten or more. Antigen specificity is unknown.

This receptor was identified in a middle-aged woman with Graves' ophthalmopathy. The chain joins TRBV7-3 to TRBJ1-1; weak D call: TRBD1 (5 bases). Sequencing input: blood. CDR3 protein: CASSLSAGGTEAFF. The CDR3 DNA follows: TGTGCCAGCAGCTTATCCGCGGGGGGCACTGAAGCTTTCTTT.